The 23 T cell receptor beta chains below all came from one sample that was sequenced in a study of blood T cell repertoires in COVID-19. Some clones are missing from TCRdb's copy, which holds only in-frame ones; the method was immunoSEQ multiplex PCR. The table includes approximately 28,000 clones, approximately 90% detected once. The sequencing input was peripheral blood. These receptors were taken from a man in his 60s with active COVID-19.

This chain links TRBV5-1 with TRBJ2-3; possibly TRBD2 for D (5 bases). The ends were cut back, 4 bases at V and 0 bases at J, with 9 bases in the middle. The CDR3 is 14 residues long. Germline CDR1 SGHRS, CDR2 YFSETQ. The CDR3 spells CASSGGRSTDTQYF. Here the CDR3 DNA reads TGCGCCAGCAGCGGCGGGCGAAGCACAGATACGCAGTATTTT.

This clone was counted once. The genes are TRBV9 and TRBJ1-1; D possibly corresponds to TRBD1 (6 bases). CDR1 SGDLS and CDR2 YYNGEE come from the germline V gene. V was clipped by 0 bases and J by 8 bases, with 8 bases between them. The CDR3 loop spans 12 amino acids. The CDR3 bases are TGTGCCAGCAGCGTAGTGCAGGGGGAAGCTTTCTTT. Translated, it gives CASSVVQGEAFF. The variable domain in full, with the rest retrieved from reference TRBV9 and TRBJ1-1, is DSGVTQTPKHLITATGQRVTLRCSPRSGDLSVYWYQQSLDQGLQFLIQYYNGEERAKGNILERFSAQQFPDLHSELNLSSLELGDSALYFCASSVVQGEAFFGQGTRLTVV.

DNA for the CDR3: TGCAGCGTTTTCAGGAATGGGAGGACGGTAGAGACCCAGTACTTC. It yields the protein CSVFRNGRTVETQYF. The V and J genes are TRBV29-1 and TRBJ2-5; D may be TRBD2 (6 bases). This CDR3 region has 15 residues. The germline V and J ends were trimmed by 5 bases and 4 bases, with 20 bases remaining between them. The germline CDR1 and CDR2 sequences are SQVTM and ANQGSEA.

The chain recombines TRBV7-8 with TRBJ1-5; D is undetermined. This CDR3 has 13 residues. Germline-derived CDR1 and CDR2 are SGHVS and FQNEAQ. The V gene lost 5 bases and the J gene lost 2 bases, with 7 bases spanning the gap. DNA for the CDR3: TGTGCCAGCAGCATCGGTGGCAATCAGCCCCAGCATTTT. Encoded protein: CASSIGGNQPQHF.

The rearrangement uses TRBV19 and TRBJ1-2; 7 positions agree with TRBD1. The germline CDR1 and CDR2 sequences are LNHDA and SQIVND (reference sequence). Losses at the gene ends were 3 bases for V and 5 bases for J; bases not matched to a gene: 15. The CDR3 length is 17 residues. This CDR3 reads CASSMNGGGASPYGYTF. The DNA for the CDR3 is TGTGCCAGTAGTATGAATGGAGGGGGCGCCAGTCCGTATGGCTACACCTTC.

The V call is TRBV6-6, the J call TRBJ2-5; 8 bases line up with TRBD1. This CDR3 is 17 amino acids long. Germline CDR1 MNHNY, CDR2 SVGAGI (reference sequence). Trimming at V came to 6 bases and at J to 1 base, leaving 13 bases not matched to a gene. For the CDR3, the DNA is TGTGCCAGCAGGCGACAGGGGACCCAAACCTCCCAAGAGACCCAGTACTTC. It codes for CASRRQGTQTSQETQYF.

The genes are TRBV30 and TRBJ1-6, with TRBD1 as a possible D gene (5 bases). Germline assignment: CDR1 GTSNPN and CDR2 SVGIG (reference sequence). The CDR3 loop spans 15 amino acids. With 0 bases removed from V and 8 bases from J, the gap between germline ends came to 14 bases. This CDR3 is CAWSVGWGGDSPLHF. The CDR3, as DNA: TGTGCCTGGAGTGTTGGGTGGGGGGGTGATTCACCCCTCCACTTT.

This clone was seen once. This sequence joins TRBV6-5 and TRBJ2-3; 10 nucleotides agree with TRBD2. The trim removed 4 bases at V and 5 bases at J, leaving 3 bases unmatched. Germline assignment: CDR1 MNHEY and CDR2 SVGAGI. CDR3 length: 14 residues. DNA for the CDR3: TGTGCCAGCAGTTTGGGACTAGCGCAAGATACGCAGTATTTT. Translated, it gives CASSLGLAQDTQYF.

This clone was seen only a few times. The CDR3 DNA sequence: TGTGCCAGCAGCTCGTACAGGGGGAACGGCTATGGCTACACCTTC. Translating gives CASSSYRGNGYGYTF. The chain has TRBV7-9 and TRBJ1-2, with TRBD1 identical over 8 bases. Germline CDR1 reads SEHNR; CDR2 reads FQNEAQ (reference sequence). The CDR3 contains 15 residues. With V trimmed by 4 bases and J by 4 bases, 8 bases remained unmatched.

This rearrangement joins TRBV7-2 to TRBJ2-7; TRBD2 matches 7 bases. V was pared by 4 bases and J by 2 bases, with 14 bases of the junction left unmatched. CDR3 length equals 17 residues. Per germline, CDR1 SGHTA and CDR2 FQGNSA. CDR3 DNA sequence: TGTGCCAGCAGCTCCCGTACTAGCGTCCTAGGGGCCTACGAGCAGTACTTC. This translates into CASSSRTSVLGAYEQYF.

V usage is TRBV6-5 and J usage is TRBJ2-5, with D unresolved. This CDR3 has 12 residues. Germline V gives CDR1 MNHEY, CDR2 SVGAGI. V shed 6 bases and J shed 4 bases, with 9 bases lying between them. CDR3 nucleotides: TGTGCCAGCAGAACTCCGAGAGAGACCCAGTACTTC. Translation: CASRTPRETQYF.

The chain couples TRBV6-5 to TRBJ1-4; D may be TRBD1 (5 bases). Per the germline V gene, CDR1 is MNHEY and CDR2 is SVGAGI. The V end was cut by 6 bases, the J end by 8 bases, with 19 bases between. The CDR3 length is 15 residues. CDR3 in amino acids: CASRIAGRRGEKLFF. The DNA for the CDR3 is TGTGCCAGCAGGATTGCCGGGAGACGGGGCGAAAAACTGTTTTTT.

This clone was seen more than once but under ten times. This chain uses TRBV11-2 with TRBJ1-2; D unclear. The CDR3 length is 11 residues. Germline V CDR1 and CDR2: SGHAT, FQNNGV. V shed 1 base and J shed 8 bases, with 5 bases lying between them. CDR3 sequence (DNA): TGTGCCAGCAGCTTAGGCGGCGGCTACACCTTC. This gives the protein CASSLGGGYTF.

This chain joins TRBV19 and TRBJ2-5; D is unclear. With 3 bases removed from V and 5 bases from J, the gap between germline ends came to 13 bases. Germline assignment: CDR1 LNHDA and CDR2 SQIVND (reference sequence). This CDR3 has 14 amino acids. CDR3 in amino acids: CASSMSVVMETQYF. As DNA, the CDR3 is TGTGCCAGTAGTATGTCGGTGGTAATGGAGACCCAGTACTTC.

This clone was seen only once. The V call is TRBV13, the J call TRBJ2-3; 7 nucleotides match TRBD2. V gave up 8 bases and J gave up 7 bases; unmatched junction bases: 27. CDR1 and CDR2 from the germline V gene are PRHDT and FYEKMQ (reference sequence). CDR3 length: 19 residues. CDR3 DNA sequence: TGTGCCAGCCGACAGCTTGGAGGAATAGCGGGCCCGCAAATAAATACGCAGTATTTT. Its protein is CASRQLGGIAGPQINTQYF. The variable domain in full, completed from reference TRBV13 and TRBJ2-3, reads AAGVIQSPRHLIKEKRETATLKCYPIPRHDTVYWYQQGPGQDPQFLISFYEKMQSDKGSIPDRFSAQQFSDYHSELNMSSLELGDSALYFCASRQLGGIAGPQINTQYFGPGTRLTVL.

J is TRBJ1-6 and V is TRBV5-6, with D possibly TRBD1 on 6 matching bases. This CDR3 spans 13 amino acids. CDR1 is SGHDT, CDR2 YYEEEE, per germline. The germline V and J ends were trimmed by 3 bases and 12 bases, with 13 bases remaining between them. The CDR3 loop is CASSSRTAQPLHF. For the CDR3, the DNA is TGTGCCAGCAGCTCCCGGACAGCTCAACCCCTCCACTTT.

J is TRBJ2-5 and V is TRBV10-2; unclear D gene. V was pared by 2 bases and J by 5 bases, with 15 bases between. Germline CDR1 and CDR2: WSHSY and SAAADI. The CDR3 length is 15 residues. CDR3: CASSETFAYYETQYF. Written as DNA, the CDR3 is TGCGCCAGCAGTGAGACGTTTGCTTACTACGAGACCCAGTACTTC.

The chain links TRBV7-2 to TRBJ1-2, with 9 positions matching TRBD1. CDR3 length equals 16 residues. CDR1 and CDR2 (germline): SGHTA, FQGNSA. V lost 4 bases to trimming and J lost 4 bases; unmatched junction nucleotides: 10. DNA of the CDR3: TGTGCCAGCAGCTCACGGCCTGGGGACAGGGTCTATGGCTACACCTTC. It is translated as CASSSRPGDRVYGYTF.

Only one count was recorded for this clone. This chain uses TRBV28 with TRBJ2-4; a weak D match, TRBD1 (6 bases). CDR1 and CDR2 from the germline V gene are MDHEN and SYDVKM. The CDR3 extends over 15 amino acids. V was clipped by 7 bases and J by 0 bases, with 13 bases between them. The CDR3 nucleotides are TGTGCCAGCACCCAGGGGTTCTTAGCCAAAAACATTCAGTACTTC. It is translated as CASTQGFLAKNIQYF.

The chain combines TRBV5-1 with TRBJ1-1, with 11 bases identical to TRBD1. CDR3 length: 14 amino acids. The J segment lost 4 bases and the V segment lost 5 bases, leaving 4 bases of the junction unmatched. Per the germline V gene, CDR1 is SGHRS and CDR2 is YFSETQ. CDR3: CASSSGTGGTEAFF. For the CDR3, the DNA is TGCGCCAGCAGTTCCGGGACAGGGGGCACTGAAGCTTTCTTT.

The sample holds a few counts of this clone. The CDR3 DNA sequence: TGTGCCAGCAGGACACGGACAGCCGCGTCAAAACTGTTTTTT. This codes for CASRTRTAASKLFF. The chain recombines TRBV6-5 with TRBJ1-4; a possible D gene is TRBD1 (6 bases). Germline V gives CDR1 MNHEY, CDR2 SVGAGI. The CDR3 spans 14 residues. The V end lost 6 bases, the J end lost 10 bases, and 18 bases lay between the germline ends.

V gene TRBV29-1 combines with J gene TRBJ1-6; possibly TRBD1 for D (6 bases). CDR3 length: 13 residues. V was cut by 6 bases and J by 6 bases, with 12 bases left in between. Germline values: CDR1 SQVTM, CDR2 ANQGSEA. The CDR3 coding sequence is TGCAGCGTGAAGACAGGAGGTAATTCACCCCTCCACTTT. Translated, it gives CSVKTGGNSPLHF.

The rearrangement links TRBV5-5 to TRBJ1-5; D possibly corresponds to TRBD1 (6 bases). The length of the CDR3 is 17 residues. V gave up 3 bases and J gave up 1 base, with 17 bases separating them. Looked up from germline, CDR1 is SGHKS and CDR2 is YYEKEE (reference sequence). The CDR3 DNA follows: TGTGCCAGCAGCTCCTCCCCCACACAGGGCAGCAATCAGCCCCAGCATTTT. This sequence encodes CASSSSPTQGSNQPQHF.